The next 14 T cell receptor beta chains were all read from a single sample in a study of response to subunit inactivated influenza vaccine. TCRdb recomputed calls from the RT-PCR reads with MiXCR, one row per CDR3 protein. The sample holds about 520,000 distinct CDR3 sequences, around 7.7% seen once. This specimen consisted of PBMCs from blood, obtained roughly 24 months after vaccination. The source is a man aged 50 to 69 who received an inactivated influenza vaccine.

This rearrangement joins TRBV5-1 to TRBJ2-7, with D perhaps TRBD1 (6 bases). Germline-derived CDR1 and CDR2 are SGHRS and YFSETQ. CDR3 length: 13 amino acids. V was cut by 4 bases and J by 4 bases, with 12 bases left in between. The CDR3 region is CASSLSTGYEQYF. CDR3 DNA: TGCGCCAGCAGCCTCTCGACAGGTTACGAGCAGTACTTC.

The chain joins TRBV7-2 to TRBJ1-2; possibly TRBD1 for D (5 bases). Germline V CDR1 and CDR2: SGHTA, FQGNSA. The CDR3 is 14 amino acids. V was clipped by 5 bases and J by 7 bases, with 17 bases between them. The CDR3 loop is CASSPPGLQAGYTF. The CDR3 DNA follows: TGTGCCAGCAGCCCCCCAGGGCTTCAAGCTGGCTACACCTTC. Together with reference TRBV7-2 and TRBJ1-2, the CDR3 gives the full variable domain: GAGVSQSPSNKVTEKGKDVELRCDPISGHTALYWYRQSLGQGLEFLIYFQGNSAPDKSGLPSDRFSAERTGGSVSTLTIQRTQQEDSAVYLCASSPPGLQAGYTFGSGTRLTVV.

This clonotype was observed a few times. The chain links TRBV12-3 or TRBV12-4 to TRBJ2-6, with D possibly TRBD2 on 7 matching bases. The CDR3 has 17 amino acids. With 3 bases removed from V and 3 bases from J, the gap between germline ends came to 15 bases. The CDR3 loop is CASSLRRGAGGANVLTF. As DNA, the CDR3 is TGTGCCAGCAGTTTGCGTCGGGGGGCTGGTGGGGCCAACGTCCTGACTTTC.

Ten or more counts support this clonotype. The V and J genes are TRBV4-3 and TRBJ2-2, with no clear D. Trimming shortened V by 0 bases and J by 2 bases, and 10 bases separated the two germline ends. The CDR3 is 16 amino acids. The germline V gene has CDR1 LGHNA and CDR2 YSLEER. The CDR3 reads CASSQERSSNTGELFF. The CDR3 DNA reads as TGCGCCAGCAGCCAAGAAAGATCCAGTAACACCGGGGAGCTGTTTTTT.

This clonotype was recorded many times. The chain employs TRBV15 and TRBJ2-7; maybe TRBD2 (5 bases). Germline V gene data show CDR1 as LNHNV and CDR2 as YYDKDF (reference sequence). The CDR3 covers 16 residues. V was cut by 0 bases and J by 5 bases, with 17 bases left in between. Here the CDR3 DNA reads TGTGCCACCAGCAGAGATTTCGCAGGTGGGAGTGACGAGCAGTACTTC. Translated: CATSRDFAGGSDEQYF.

In its sample, this clonotype was seen a few times. The chain couples TRBV20-1 to TRBJ2-2; the D gene is possibly TRBD1 (6 bases). The CDR3 sequence is 17 residues long. The germline V and J ends were trimmed by 0 bases and 7 bases, with 21 bases remaining between them. Per the germline V gene, CDR1 is DFQATT and CDR2 is SNEGSKA (reference sequence). CDR3 bases: TGCAGTGCTAGAGATCGGCTCGGGCAGGGGCGTATCGGGGAGCTGTTTTTT. Encoded protein: CSARDRLGQGRIGELFF.

The V call is TRBV28, the J call TRBJ2-6; no clear D gene. Germline lookup yields CDR1 MDHEN and CDR2 SYDVKM. The CDR3 totals 15 residues. Deletions cut 3 bases from V and 1 base from J, with 7 bases between. CDR3 sequence (DNA): TGTGCCAGCAGTTTTCGGGCGTCTGGGGCCAACGTCCTGACTTTC. This translates into CASSFRASGANVLTF.

This clonotype was observed a handful of times. This chain uses TRBV20-1 with TRBJ1-6; 7 nucleotides align to TRBD1. This CDR3 region has 15 residues. Germline V gives CDR1 DFQATT, CDR2 SNEGSKA (reference sequence). V lost 2 bases to trimming and J lost 5 bases; unmatched junction nucleotides: 6. The CDR3 nucleotides read TGCAGTGCTAGAAGCCCCAGGGGGGATAATTCACCCCTCCACTTT. Its protein is CSARSPRGDNSPLHF.

In DNA, the CDR3 is TGTGCCACGGCTGTCCCCACAGCGGGCCAAGAGACCCAGTACTTC. Translated: CATAVPTAGQETQYF. V and J are TRBV15 and TRBJ2-5; a possible D gene is TRBD2 (6 bases). The CDR3 runs to 15 residues. V was cut by 9 bases and J by 1 base, with 18 bases left in between. The germline CDR1 and CDR2 sequences are LNHNV and YYDKDF (reference sequence).

The rearrangement links TRBV11-2 to TRBJ2-7; no reliable D call. V gave up 3 bases and J gave up 0 bases, with 9 bases separating them. The germline CDR1 and CDR2 sequences are SGHAT and FQNNGV. This CDR3 contains 14 residues. CDR3 nucleotide sequence: TGTGCCAGCAGCTTCGGCCAGGCCTCCTACGAGCAGTACTTC. Translating gives CASSFGQASYEQYF.

The V gene is TRBV7-9, the J gene TRBJ1-2; 7 bases map to TRBD1. CDR1 is SEHNR and CDR2 is FQNEAQ in the germline V gene (reference sequence). Trimming took 3 bases from V and 4 from J; bases not matched to a gene: 11. This CDR3 comprises 16 residues. In DNA form, the CDR3 reads TGTGCCAGCAGCTTCCCTACAGGGGCGCTCGGCTATGGCTACACCTTC. This sequence encodes CASSFPTGALGYGYTF.

The sample holds a few counts of this clonotype. J is TRBJ2-3 and V is TRBV5-1, with 8 bases aligning to TRBD2. Germline V lookup: CDR1 SGHRS, CDR2 YFSETQ. The V segment lost 1 base and the J segment 2 bases; nucleotides outside the gene matches: 6. The CDR3 totals 16 residues. The CDR3 sequence is CASSLPGTRYTDTQYF. In DNA, the CDR3 is TGCGCCAGCAGCTTGCCCGGGACTAGGTACACAGATACGCAGTATTTT.

The V call is TRBV7-2, the J call TRBJ2-1; perhaps TRBD1 as D (6 bases). With 2 bases removed from V and 5 bases from J, the gap between germline ends came to 7 bases. This CDR3 spans 13 amino acids. Germline lookup yields CDR1 SGHTA and CDR2 FQGNSA. The CDR3 nucleotides are TGTGCCAGCAGCTTATACAGGGACAATGAGCAGTTCTTC. Protein: CASSLYRDNEQFF. Full variable domain (remainder filled in from reference TRBV7-2 and TRBJ2-1): GAGVSQSPSNKVTEKGKDVELRCDPISGHTALYWYRQSLGQGLEFLIYFQGNSAPDKSGLPSDRFSAERTGGSVSTLTIQRTQQEDSAVYLCASSLYRDNEQFFGPGTRLTVL.

In this sample, this clonotype turned up a few times. V and J are TRBV9 and TRBJ2-7; D is perhaps TRBD1 or TRBD2 (5 bases each). This CDR3 spans 15 amino acids. Germline-derived CDR1 and CDR2 are SGDLS and YYNGEE. Trimming cost V 0 bases and J 4 bases, with 14 bases left between them. The CDR3 spells CASSVGPGSNYEQYF. DNA of the CDR3: TGTGCCAGCAGCGTAGGACCAGGGAGCAATTACGAGCAGTACTTC.